A selection of T cell receptor beta chains follows, all from one sample in a study of Ad26.COV2.S vaccination and SARS-CoV-2 variants. TCRdb keeps only in-frame clones here, not all; method: immunoSEQ multiplex PCR. This sample carries fewer than 500,000 clones, 90% of them seen once, and the ten largest clones take under 4.5%. Specimen: peripheral blood, collected in a trial of Ad26.COV2.S vaccine versus placebo. The receptors here all came from a person between 18 and 65 years old who received the Ad26.COV2.S COVID-19 vaccine or a placebo. CDR3s leave out the opening cysteine and the closing phenylalanine or tryptophan. Clone size is shown for a subset of rows, as once, few, many or a class of expanded clone.

V gene	clone size	J gene	CDR3 protein
TRBV10-3	few	TRBJ1-3	AISDPLGESGNTIY
TRBV18	.	TRBJ2-7	ASSLDGYEQY
TRBV24-1	.	TRBJ2-7	ATSDPSGRAGEQY
TRBV3-1/TRBV3-2	once	TRBJ2-2	ASSRNRGRDTGELF
TRBV5-5	once	TRBJ2-7	ASSQEGVTYEQY
TRBV4-2	.	TRBJ2-1	ASSQVGIAGVSDEQF
TRBV27	.	TRBJ2-3	ASSLGLSTDTQY
TRBV19	.	TRBJ1-2	ASSDPGTEYGYT
TRBV7-2	.	TRBJ1-5	ASSLTIDSNQPQH
TRBV5-5	.	TRBJ2-1	ASSFRTSGYNEQF
TRBV7-9	few	TRBJ1-2	ASSPGQLLYGYT
TRBV7-9	.	TRBJ1-5	ASSSTGEYQPQH
TRBV7-8	once	TRBJ2-2	ASSFLTRRTGRLETGELF
TRBV19	.	TRBJ1-4	ASRSGPGREKLF
TRBV6-2/TRBV6-3	.	TRBJ1-5	ASSYSGDKQAPQH
TRBV27	.	TRBJ1-2	ASSLSGQANYGYT
TRBV24-1	.	TRBJ2-2	ATSDFPPGELF
TRBV19	.	TRBJ2-3	ACSGRNTDTQY
TRBV2	.	TRBJ1-5	ASSREGNQPQH
TRBV5-1	once	TRBJ2-3	ASSPGTVGTDTQY
TRBV30	.	TRBJ2-2	AWSGGVHTGELF
TRBV28	.	TRBJ2-7	ASSSPNRAYEQY
TRBV3-1/TRBV3-2	once	TRBJ2-5	ASSQESGLQETQY
TRBV7-9	.	TRBJ1-1	ASSLGGGRTEAF
TRBV5-4	.	TRBJ2-6	ASSPGSQGGGANVLT
TRBV6-6	.	TRBJ2-3	ASSPRGSSYTDTQY
TRBV10-3	.	TRBJ2-1	AIGRANFEQF
TRBV7-9	.	TRBJ1-5	ASSPGQNGNQPQH
TRBV21-1	.	TRBJ2-7	ASSKVSGYEQY
TRBV9	few	TRBJ2-7	ASSTGEPYEQY
TRBV9	.	TRBJ2-7	ASSRTLESEQY
TRBV18	.	TRBJ1-2	ASSPGRNYGYT
TRBV9	.	TRBJ2-2	ASSVGPRSGELF
TRBV9	once	TRBJ2-6	ASSAGVGAWSSGANVLT
TRBV27	.	TRBJ2-1	ASSLDRVNPYNEQF
TRBV18	.	TRBJ1-1	ASSPLTRIVGSGYDTEAF
TRBV20-1	.	TRBJ2-5	SARMTGTQY
TRBV19	.	TRBJ1-5	ASSIGAGVNPQH
TRBV29-1	.	TRBJ2-7	SVGVRSYEQY
TRBV24-1	.	TRBJ2-5	ATSDRRQVAGETQY
TRBV27	.	TRBJ1-1	ASSLSRYRGLDTEAF
TRBV7-8	.	TRBJ2-1	ASSFQRANPSSYNEQF
TRBV28	.	TRBJ2-5	ASSLRSPGTQY
TRBV3-1/TRBV3-2	.	TRBJ2-5	ASSSRLGQETQY
TRBV19	once	TRBJ2-7	ASTAKGTYEQY
TRBV10-3	.	TRBJ2-2	AISGTSLSGELF
TRBV14	.	TRBJ2-7	ASSPPSRGSYYEQY
TRBV18	.	TRBJ2-7	ASSPPGGGGYEQY
TRBV12-3/TRBV12-4	.	TRBJ2-7	ASSSGPYEQY
TRBV28	.	TRBJ2-6	ASSFPPGGSGANVLT
TRBV5-1	.	TRBJ2-3	ASSLDLAGDIFTDTQY
TRBV6-5	.	TRBJ1-5	ASSQDRGLGQPQH
TRBV9	.	TRBJ1-1	ASSVGGQGIYNTEAF
TRBV24-1	.	TRBJ2-3	ATSDSRTREEYTQY
TRBV7-2	.	TRBJ2-2	ASSLRGPPNTGELF
TRBV21-1	.	TRBJ2-3	ASSSLEEAGGPHDTQY
TRBV5-1	.	TRBJ1-6	ASSLSGQGRSPLH